This T cell receptor beta chain was identified in a study of T cells in narcolepsy (dated by TCRdb to 2016 to 2019). Background for the entire study: Patients with narcolepsy type 1 or type 2 (NT1, NT2) were enrolled in the study together with healthy control donors. Autoreactive T cells targeting hypocretin neuron self-antigens (hypocretin, TRIB2) were sought in narcolepsy patients, and TCR Vbeta sequencing was used to track clonotypes in blood and CSF. What the authors observed across the whole study: Numbers of sequenced blood memory CD4+ clonotypes were comparable, averaging approximately 42,000 in patients and roughly 30,000 in controls. Autoreactive clonotypes were reported to be detected serially in the blood of the same patients and of different patients, but not in the blood of healthy controls. Some blood memory CD4+ repertoires from patients and controls contained no sequences matching autoreactive T cell clones. In plots comparing CSF and blood CD4+ T cell clonotypes from the same patient, HCRT-specific and TRIB2-specific autoreactive clonotypes were highlighted.

On this clone itself: Which antigen it targets is not known. No much larger clone exists at a distance of one base, and base qualities are not known.

Memory CD4+ T cells were sorted ex vivo from peripheral blood of narcolepsy patients and healthy controls for TCR Vbeta sequencing. CDR1 and CDR2 (SGHAT, FQNNGV) derive from the germline V gene. Germline trimming: 5 bases from V, 4 bases from J; junction bases outside gene matches: 6. The CDR3 holds 15 amino acids from the cysteine to the phenylalanine. Of the read, only the CDR3 DNA is kept; its 45 bases are in frame from base 1. Library preparation used the immunoSEQ multiplex PCR assay. TCRdb retrieved this table from immuneACCESS and kept in-frame rearrangements only. Not all clones are present; in checked studies, unresolved V genes account for under half, and no reason is known for the remainder. The sample table shows 30,000 to 45,000 clones, and roughly 87% are seen once. The leading ten clones occupy about 0.8% of the sample.

The chain links TRBV11-2 with TRBJ2-2; the junction holds 8 bases that match TRBD2. The source material was CD45RA- memory CD4+ T cells from PBMCs. This sample's cell subset or site label indicates: memory T cells sorted ex vivo from peripheral blood. The TCR comes from a human donor with narcolepsy. The CDR3 loop reads CASSPRGGFTGELFF. At the DNA level, the sequence is TGTGCCAGCAGCCCTCGGGGGGGCTTCACCGGGGAGCTGTTTTTT.